A single sample is the source of the 5 T cell receptor beta chains below, sequenced in a study of blood T cells in healthy people across ages. The second PCR ran about 7 to 12 cycles with a sample-barcoded 5' primer and J-beta primers. TCRdb reprocessed the 5' RACE reads with MiXCR, giving one entry per CDR3 protein. The sample records over 700,000 distinct CDR3 sequences, roughly 50% being singletons. Material for sequencing was blood. These receptors all come from a man older than 75 in good health.

A single count supports this clonotype. The chain links TRBV12-3 or TRBV12-4 to TRBJ1-5; D is possibly TRBD1 (6 bases). There are 17 residues in the CDR3. The V end lost 3 bases, the J end lost 1 base, and 16 bases lay between the germline ends. CDR3 coding DNA: TGTGCCAGCAGTTTGTTCGGGGGGCTTATGAGCAATCAGCCCCAGCATTTT. Translating it yields CASSLFGGLMSNQPQHF.

Of note for this clonotype: A junction boundary mismatches the germline segment, possibly from a read error. This rearrangement joins TRBV3-1 to TRBJ2-1; 12 bases are a match to TRBD2. The germline V gene encodes CDR1 LGHDT and CDR2 YNNKEL (reference sequence). This CDR3 contains 20 residues. CDR3 DNA: TGTGCTAGCAGCCGTGGACTAGCGGGAAGTGAAACGGGGCCATACAATGAGCAGTTCTTC. Amino acids: CASSRGLAGSETGPYNEQFF.

The chain joins TRBV20-1 to TRBJ2-3, with D perhaps assigned TRBD1 or TRBD2 (5 bases each). CDR3 length: 12 residues. Germline values: CDR1 DFQATT, CDR2 SNEGSKA (reference sequence). V lost 1 base to trimming and J lost 14 bases, with 16 bases between them. The DNA of the CDR3 is TGCAGTGCTAGAGGGGGGAACAGAGACGCGTATTTT. Translating gives CSARGGNRDAYF.

This clonotype has at least ten counts. The CDR3 DNA sequence: TGCAGCGCGACTAGCGGCACAGATACGCAGTATTTT. This translates into CSATSGTDTQYF. The V gene is TRBV29-1, the J gene TRBJ2-3, with TRBD2 matching over 8 bases. The germline V gene has CDR1 SQVTM and CDR2 ANQGSEA. The V gene end was trimmed by 7 bases and the J gene end by 1 base; junction bases not matched to a gene: 1. This CDR3 region has 12 residues.

This clonotype was seen repeatedly, ten times or more. The junction does not match germline at one end; this may be a read error. The chain recombines TRBV12-3 or TRBV12-4 with TRBJ2-7, with unresolved D. The CDR3 contains 12 residues. The CDR3 DNA reads as TGCGCCAGCAGCCTTCGAAGCTACGAGCAGTACTTC. Amino acid sequence: CASSLRSYEQYF.